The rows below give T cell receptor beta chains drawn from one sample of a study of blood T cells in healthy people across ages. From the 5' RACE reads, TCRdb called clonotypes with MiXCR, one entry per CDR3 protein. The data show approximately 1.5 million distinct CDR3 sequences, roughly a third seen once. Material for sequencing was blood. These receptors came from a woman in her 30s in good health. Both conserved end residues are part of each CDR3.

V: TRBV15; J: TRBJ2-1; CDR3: CATSREGSGNNEQFF
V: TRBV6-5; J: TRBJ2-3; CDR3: CASGQGYTQYF
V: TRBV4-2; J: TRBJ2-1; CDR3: CASSQASGYNVEQFF
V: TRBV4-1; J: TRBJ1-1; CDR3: CASSQASARTEAFF
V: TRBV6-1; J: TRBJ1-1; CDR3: CASSPLLGPEFMNTEAFF
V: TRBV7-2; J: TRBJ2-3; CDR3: CASSLTWTSGGAEDTQYF
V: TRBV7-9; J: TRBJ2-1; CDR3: CASSYGTGEDEQFF
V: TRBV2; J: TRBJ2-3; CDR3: CASSIQRGSSGDTQYF
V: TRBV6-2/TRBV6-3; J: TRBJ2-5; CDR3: CASNPSGGKHEQYF
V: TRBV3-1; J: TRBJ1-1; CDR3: CASSQTAATEAFF
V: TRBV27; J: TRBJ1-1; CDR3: CASNSRTGIGAFF
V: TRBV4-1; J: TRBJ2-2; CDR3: CASSQEITGELFF
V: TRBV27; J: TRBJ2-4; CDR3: CASSPGLAGAKNIQYF
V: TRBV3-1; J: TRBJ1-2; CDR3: CASSQDVGVGYTF
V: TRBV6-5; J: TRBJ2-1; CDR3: CASSYSIGEGALAEQFF
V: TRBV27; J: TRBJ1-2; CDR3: CASSFRGPLGYGYTF
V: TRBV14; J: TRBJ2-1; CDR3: CASSQERSGLAGPRGNEQFF
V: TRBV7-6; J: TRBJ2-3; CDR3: CASSLASGGLLTDTRYF
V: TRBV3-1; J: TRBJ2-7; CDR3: CASSQWPSHEQYF
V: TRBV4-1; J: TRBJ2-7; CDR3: CASSQVGLADSYEQYF
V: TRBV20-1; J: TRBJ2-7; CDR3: CSASPGGATEQYF
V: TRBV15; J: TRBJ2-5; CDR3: CATSRKLAGLQETQYF
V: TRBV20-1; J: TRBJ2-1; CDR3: CSARRTTIRNEQFF
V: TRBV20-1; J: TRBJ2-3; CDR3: CSARDPGVFTDTQYF
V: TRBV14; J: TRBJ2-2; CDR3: CASSQDRGGELFF
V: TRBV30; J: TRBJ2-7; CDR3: CAWSAGFTYEQYF
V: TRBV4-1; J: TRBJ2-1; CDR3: CAGSQGILGGSYNEQFF
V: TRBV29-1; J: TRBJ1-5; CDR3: CSVRESNQPQHF
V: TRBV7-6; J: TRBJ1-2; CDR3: CASSSLGQSTGYTF
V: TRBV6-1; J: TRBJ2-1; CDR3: CASRHRGRNEQFF
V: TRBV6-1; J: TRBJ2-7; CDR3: CASSEVGSSYEQYF
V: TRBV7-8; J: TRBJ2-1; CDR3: CASSSGLAGAPPNEQFF
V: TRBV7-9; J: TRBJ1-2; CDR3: CASSPSGRRGYTF
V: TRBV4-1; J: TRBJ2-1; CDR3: CASSQPGQNYNEQFF
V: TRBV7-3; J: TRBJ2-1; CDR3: CASSLAGVVNGQFF
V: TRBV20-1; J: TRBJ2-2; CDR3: CSATSGGAATGELFF
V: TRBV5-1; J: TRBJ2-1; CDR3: CASSLTVLAGNEQFF
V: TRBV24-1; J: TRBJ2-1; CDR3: CATSERPGAGNEQFF
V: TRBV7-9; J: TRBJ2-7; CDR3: CASSLWRDRVYF
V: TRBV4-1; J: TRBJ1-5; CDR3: CASSQAEAPYQPQHF
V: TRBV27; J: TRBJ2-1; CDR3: CASSLSGVAYNEQFF
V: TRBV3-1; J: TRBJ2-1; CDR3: CASSRTGNSYNEQFF
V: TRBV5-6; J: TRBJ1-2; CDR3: CASSGNRDIGYTF
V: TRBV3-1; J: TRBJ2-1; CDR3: CASSHVGEQFF
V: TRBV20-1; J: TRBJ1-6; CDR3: CSAREPTRLSRHF
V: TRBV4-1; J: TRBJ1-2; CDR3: CASRRTDREFDGYTF
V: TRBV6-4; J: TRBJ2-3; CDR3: CASSDSLAGGPGNTQYF
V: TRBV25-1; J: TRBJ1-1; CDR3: CASSHRGGEAFF
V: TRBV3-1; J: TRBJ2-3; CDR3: CASSLTLAGVRTDTQYF
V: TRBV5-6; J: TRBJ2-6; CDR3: CASSFSASLPSGANVLTF
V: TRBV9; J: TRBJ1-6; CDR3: CASSEGMGGSYNSPLHF
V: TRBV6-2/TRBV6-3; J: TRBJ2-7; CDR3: CASSWITSGGRYEQYF
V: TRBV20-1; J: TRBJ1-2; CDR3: CSARTGNYGYTF
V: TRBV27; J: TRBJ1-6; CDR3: CASSLMDRGSPLHF
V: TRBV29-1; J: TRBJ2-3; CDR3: CSAQRGWDRFADTQYF
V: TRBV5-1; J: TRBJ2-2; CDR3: CASSRRREWDSNTGELFF
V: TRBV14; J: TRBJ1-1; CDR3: CASSQEGGGHANTEAFF
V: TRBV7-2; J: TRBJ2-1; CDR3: CASSLELVGSTPQFF